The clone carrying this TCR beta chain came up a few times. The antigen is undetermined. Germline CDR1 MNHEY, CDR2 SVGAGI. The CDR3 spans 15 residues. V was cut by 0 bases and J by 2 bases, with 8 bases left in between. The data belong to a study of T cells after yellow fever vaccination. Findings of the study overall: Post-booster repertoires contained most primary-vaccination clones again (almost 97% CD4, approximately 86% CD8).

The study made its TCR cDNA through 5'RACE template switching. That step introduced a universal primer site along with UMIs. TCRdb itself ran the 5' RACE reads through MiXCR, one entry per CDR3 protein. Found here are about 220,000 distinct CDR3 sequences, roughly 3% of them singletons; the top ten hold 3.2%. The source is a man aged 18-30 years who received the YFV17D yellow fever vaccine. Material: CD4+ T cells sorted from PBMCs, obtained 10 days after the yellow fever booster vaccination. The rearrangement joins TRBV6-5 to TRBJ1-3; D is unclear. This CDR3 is CASSYSNTAGNTIYF. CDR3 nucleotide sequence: TGTGCCAGCAGTTACTCGAATACTGCTGGAAACACCATATATTTT.